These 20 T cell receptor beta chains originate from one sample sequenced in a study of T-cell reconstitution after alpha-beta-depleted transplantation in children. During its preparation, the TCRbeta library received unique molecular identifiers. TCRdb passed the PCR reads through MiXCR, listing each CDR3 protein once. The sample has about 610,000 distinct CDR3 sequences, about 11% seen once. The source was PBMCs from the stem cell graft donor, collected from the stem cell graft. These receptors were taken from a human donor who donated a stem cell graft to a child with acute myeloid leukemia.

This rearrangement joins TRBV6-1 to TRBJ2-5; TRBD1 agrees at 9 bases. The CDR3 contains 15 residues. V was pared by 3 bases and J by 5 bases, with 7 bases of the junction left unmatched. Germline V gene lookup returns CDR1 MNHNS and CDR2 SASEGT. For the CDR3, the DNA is TGTGCCAGCAGTGATGACAGGGGGTTGCCCGAGACCCAGTACTTC. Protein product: CASSDDRGLPETQYF.

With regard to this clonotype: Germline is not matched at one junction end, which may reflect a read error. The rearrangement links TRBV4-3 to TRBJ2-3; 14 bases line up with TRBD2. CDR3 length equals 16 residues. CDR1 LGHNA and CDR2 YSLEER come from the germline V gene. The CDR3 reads CASSQNPGTSGGFLSF. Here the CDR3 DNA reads TGCGCCAGCAGCCAAAATCCCGGGACTAGCGGGGGCTTTTTGTCATTT.

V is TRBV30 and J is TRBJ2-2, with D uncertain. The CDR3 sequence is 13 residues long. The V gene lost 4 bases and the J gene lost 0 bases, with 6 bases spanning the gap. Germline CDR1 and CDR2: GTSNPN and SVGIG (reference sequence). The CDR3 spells CAWTRANTGELFF. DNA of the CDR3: TGTGCCTGGACCAGAGCGAACACCGGGGAGCTGTTTTTT.

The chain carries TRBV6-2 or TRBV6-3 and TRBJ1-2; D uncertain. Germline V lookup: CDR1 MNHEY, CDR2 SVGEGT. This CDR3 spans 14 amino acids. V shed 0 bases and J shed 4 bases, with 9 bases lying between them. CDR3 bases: TGTGCCAGCAGTTACTCGACGATAGGCTATGGCTACACCTTC. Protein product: CASSYSTIGYGYTF.

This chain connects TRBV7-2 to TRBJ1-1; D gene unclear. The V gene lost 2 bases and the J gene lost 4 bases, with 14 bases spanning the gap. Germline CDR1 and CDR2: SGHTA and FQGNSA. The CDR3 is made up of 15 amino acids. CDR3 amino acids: CASSLYNYKSTEAFF. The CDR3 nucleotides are TGTGCCAGCAGCTTATACAATTACAAGAGCACTGAAGCTTTCTTT. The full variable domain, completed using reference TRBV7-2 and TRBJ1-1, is GAGVSQSPSNKVTEKGKDVELRCDPISGHTALYWYRQSLGQGLEFLIYFQGNSAPDKSGLPSDRFSAERTGGSVSTLTIQRTQQEDSAVYLCASSLYNYKSTEAFFGQGTRLTVV.

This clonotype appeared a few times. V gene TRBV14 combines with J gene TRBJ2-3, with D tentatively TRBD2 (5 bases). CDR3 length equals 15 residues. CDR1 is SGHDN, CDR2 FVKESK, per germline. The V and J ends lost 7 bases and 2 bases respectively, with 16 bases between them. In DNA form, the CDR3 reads TGTGCCAGCAACGACGGGGTTAAGTCCACAGATACGCAGTATTTT. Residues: CASNDGVKSTDTQYF.

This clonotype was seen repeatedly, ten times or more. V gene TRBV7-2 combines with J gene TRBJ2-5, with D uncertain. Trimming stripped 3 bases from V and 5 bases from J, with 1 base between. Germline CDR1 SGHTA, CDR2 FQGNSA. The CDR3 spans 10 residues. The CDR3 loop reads CASSFETQYF. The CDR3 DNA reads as TGTGCCAGCAGCTTTGAGACCCAGTACTTC.

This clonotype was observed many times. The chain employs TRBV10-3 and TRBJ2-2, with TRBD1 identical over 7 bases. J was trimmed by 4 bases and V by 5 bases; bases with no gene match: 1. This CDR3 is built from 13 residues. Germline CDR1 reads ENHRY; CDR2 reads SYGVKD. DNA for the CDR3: TGTGCCATCAGTCCAGGGGGCACCGGGGAGCTGTTTTTT. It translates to CAISPGGTGELFF.

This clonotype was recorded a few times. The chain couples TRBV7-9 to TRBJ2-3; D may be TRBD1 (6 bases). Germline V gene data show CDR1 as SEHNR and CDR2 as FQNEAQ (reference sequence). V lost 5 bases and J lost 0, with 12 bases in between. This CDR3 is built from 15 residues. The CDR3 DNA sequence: TGTGCCAGCAGCGGGGGCGGGCCTAGCACAGATACGCAGTATTTT. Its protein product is CASSGGGPSTDTQYF.

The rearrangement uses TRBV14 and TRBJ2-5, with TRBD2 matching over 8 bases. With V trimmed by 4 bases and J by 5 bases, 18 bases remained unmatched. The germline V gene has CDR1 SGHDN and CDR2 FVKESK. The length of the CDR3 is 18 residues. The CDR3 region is CASSLMGAGGPQGETQYF. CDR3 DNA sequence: TGTGCCAGCAGCCTAATGGGGGCGGGAGGCCCCCAAGGGGAGACCCAGTACTTC. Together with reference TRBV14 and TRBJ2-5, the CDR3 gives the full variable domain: EAGVTQFPSHSVIEKGQTVTLRCDPISGHDNLYWYRRVMGKEIKFLLHFVKESKQDESGMPNNRFLAERTGGTYSTLKVQPAELEDSGVYFCASSLMGAGGPQGETQYFGPGTRLLVL.

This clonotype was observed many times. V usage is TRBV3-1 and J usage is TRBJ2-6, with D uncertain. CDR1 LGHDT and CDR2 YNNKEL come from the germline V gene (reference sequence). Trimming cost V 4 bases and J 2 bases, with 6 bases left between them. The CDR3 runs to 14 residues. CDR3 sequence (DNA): TGTGCCAGCAGCCCCCTCCCTGGGGCCAACGTCCTGACTTTC. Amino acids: CASSPLPGANVLTF.

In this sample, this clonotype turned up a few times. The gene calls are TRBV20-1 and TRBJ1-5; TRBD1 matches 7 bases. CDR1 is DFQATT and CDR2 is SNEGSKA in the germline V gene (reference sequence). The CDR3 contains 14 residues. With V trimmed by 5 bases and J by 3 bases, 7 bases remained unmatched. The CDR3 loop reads CSAGSTGVNQPQHF. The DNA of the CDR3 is TGCAGTGCTGGATCCACAGGGGTCAATCAGCCCCAGCATTTT.

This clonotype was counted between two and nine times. The CDR3 spells CASSFHEQYF. The CDR3 DNA follows: TGTGCCAGCAGCTTCCACGAGCAGTACTTC. The chain combines TRBV5-6 with TRBJ2-7; D call uncertain. This CDR3 is built from 10 residues. The V gene lost 2 bases and the J gene lost 5 bases, with 2 bases spanning the gap. The V gene's germline CDR1 is SGHDT and CDR2 YYEEEE. Variable domain in full (rest from reference TRBV5-6 and TRBJ2-7): DAGVTQSPTHLIKTRGQQVTLRCSPKSGHDTVSWYQQALGQGPQFIFQYYEEEERQRGNFPDRFSGHQFPNYSSELNVNALLLGDSALYLCASSFHEQYFGPGTRLTVT.

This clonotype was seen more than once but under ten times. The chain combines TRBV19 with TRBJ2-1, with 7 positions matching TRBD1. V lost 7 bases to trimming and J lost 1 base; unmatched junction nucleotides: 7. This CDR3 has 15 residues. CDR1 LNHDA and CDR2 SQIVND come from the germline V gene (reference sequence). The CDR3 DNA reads TGTGCCAGTACGGGGACAGATTTATCCTACAATGAGCAGTTCTTC. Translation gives CASTGTDLSYNEQFF. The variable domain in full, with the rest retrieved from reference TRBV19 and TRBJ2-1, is DGGITQSPKYLFRKEGQNVTLSCEQNLNHDAMYWYRQDPGQGLRLIYYSQIVNDFQKGDIAEGYSVSREKKESFPLTVTSAQKNPTAFYLCASTGTDLSYNEQFFGPGTRLTVL.

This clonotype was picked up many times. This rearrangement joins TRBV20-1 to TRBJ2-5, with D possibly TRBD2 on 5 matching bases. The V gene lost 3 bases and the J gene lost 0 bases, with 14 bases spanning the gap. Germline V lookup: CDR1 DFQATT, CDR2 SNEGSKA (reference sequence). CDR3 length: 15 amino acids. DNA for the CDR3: TGCAGTGCTAGGGAGGAACGGTTGTACCAAGAGACCCAGTACTTC. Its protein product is CSAREERLYQETQYF.

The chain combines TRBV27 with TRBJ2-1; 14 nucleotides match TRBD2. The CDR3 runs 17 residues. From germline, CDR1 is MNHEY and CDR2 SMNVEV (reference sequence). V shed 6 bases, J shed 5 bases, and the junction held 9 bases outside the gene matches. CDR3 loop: CASRLGTSGGSNNEQFF. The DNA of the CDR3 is TGTGCCAGCAGACTCGGGACTAGCGGGGGATCGAACAATGAGCAGTTCTTC.

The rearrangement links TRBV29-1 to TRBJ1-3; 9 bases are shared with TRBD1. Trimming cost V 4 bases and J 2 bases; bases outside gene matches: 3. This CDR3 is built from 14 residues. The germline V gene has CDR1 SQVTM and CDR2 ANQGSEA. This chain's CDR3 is CSVGTGGAGNTIYF. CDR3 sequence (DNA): TGCAGCGTTGGAACAGGGGGCGCTGGAAACACCATATATTTT.

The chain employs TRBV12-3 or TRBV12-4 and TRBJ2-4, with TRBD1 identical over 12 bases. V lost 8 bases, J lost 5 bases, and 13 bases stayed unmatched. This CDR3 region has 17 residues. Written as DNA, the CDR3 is TGTGCCAGCGGGGACCGGGACAGGGGGCGCCCCGAAAACATTCAGTACTTC. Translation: CASGDRDRGRPENIQYF.

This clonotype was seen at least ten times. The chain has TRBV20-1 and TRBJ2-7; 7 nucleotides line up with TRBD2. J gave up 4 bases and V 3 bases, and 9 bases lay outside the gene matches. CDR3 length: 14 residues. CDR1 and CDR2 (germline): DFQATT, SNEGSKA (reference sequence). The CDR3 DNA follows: TGCAGTGCTAGGGGGGAGACCGGGAGGTACGAGCAGTACTTC. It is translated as CSARGETGRYEQYF.

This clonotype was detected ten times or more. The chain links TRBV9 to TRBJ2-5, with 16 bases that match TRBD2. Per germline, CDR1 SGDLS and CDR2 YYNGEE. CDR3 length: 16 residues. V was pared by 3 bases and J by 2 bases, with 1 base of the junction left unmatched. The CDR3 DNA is TGTGCCAGCAGCGGGGGACTAGCGGGGGGGCAAGAGACCCAGTACTTC. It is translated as CASSGGLAGGQETQYF.